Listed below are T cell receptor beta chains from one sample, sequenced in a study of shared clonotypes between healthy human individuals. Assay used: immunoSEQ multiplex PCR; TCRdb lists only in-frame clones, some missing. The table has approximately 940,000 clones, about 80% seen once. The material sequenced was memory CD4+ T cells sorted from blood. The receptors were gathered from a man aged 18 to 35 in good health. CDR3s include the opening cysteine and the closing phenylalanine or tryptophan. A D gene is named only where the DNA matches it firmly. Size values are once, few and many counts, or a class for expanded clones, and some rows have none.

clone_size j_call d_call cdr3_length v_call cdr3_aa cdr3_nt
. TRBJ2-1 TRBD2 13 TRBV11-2 CASSPVAGVSQFF TGTGCCAGCAGCCCAGTGGCGGGAGTCTCTCAGTTCTTC
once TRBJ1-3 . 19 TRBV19 CASSIVILGTDFSGNTIYF TGTGCCAGTAGTATAGTTATCCTCGGGACGGACTTCTCTGGAAACACCATATATTTT
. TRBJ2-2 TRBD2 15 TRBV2 CASSLTSGATGELFF TGTGCCAGCAGCTTGACTAGCGGGGCCACCGGGGAGCTGTTTTTT
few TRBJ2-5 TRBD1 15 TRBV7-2 CASSLSQGATETQYF TGTGCCAGCAGCTTGTCGCAGGGGGCTACAGAGACCCAGTACTTC
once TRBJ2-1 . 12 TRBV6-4 CASSDSGRVAFF TGTGCCAGCAGTGACTCGGGGAGAGTAGCGTTCTTC
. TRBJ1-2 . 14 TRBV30 CAWSYRTNNYGYTF TGTGCCTGGAGTTACCGAACAAACAACTATGGCTACACCTTC
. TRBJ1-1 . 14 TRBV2 CASSASGMNTEAFF TGTGCCAGCAGTGCATCCGGCATGAACACTGAAGCTTTCTTT
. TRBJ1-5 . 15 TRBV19 CASRSGGSGNQPQHF TGTGCCAGTAGGTCAGGAGGGTCAGGCAATCAGCCCCAGCATTTT
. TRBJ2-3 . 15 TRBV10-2 CASSEDRQGTDTQYF TGCGCCAGCAGTGAGGACCGTCAGGGTACAGATACGCAGTATTTT
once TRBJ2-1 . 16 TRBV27 CASRSSGAGGNNEQFF TGTGCCAGCAGGAGCTCAGGGGCCGGGGGGAACAATGAGCAGTTCTTC
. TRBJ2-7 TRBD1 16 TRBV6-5 CASSYHGTGGRYEQYF TGTGCCAGCAGTTACCATGGGACAGGGGGCCGCTACGAGCAGTACTTC
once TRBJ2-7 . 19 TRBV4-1 CASSQDRYEGGLLSYEQYF TGCGCCAGCAGCCAAGATCGATATGAGGGGGGTCTTCTCTCCTACGAGCAGTACTTC
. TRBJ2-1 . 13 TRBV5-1 CASKPNSYNEQFF TGCGCCAGCAAGCCGAACTCCTACAATGAGCAGTTCTTC
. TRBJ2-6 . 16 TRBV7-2 CASSLGRTSGANVLTF TGTGCCAGCAGCTTAGGACGGACCTCTGGGGCCAACGTCCTGACTTTC
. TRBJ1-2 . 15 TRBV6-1 CASSESGIRDYGYTF TGTGCCAGCAGTGAATCAGGAATCAGGGACTATGGCTACACCTTC
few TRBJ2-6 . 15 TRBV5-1 CASSQQSSGANVLTF TGCGCCAGCAGCCAGCAGAGCTCTGGGGCCAACGTCCTGACTTTC
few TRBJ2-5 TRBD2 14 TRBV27 CASSGGLAGKTQYF TGTGCCAGCAGTGGGGGACTAGCGGGGAAGACCCAGTACTTC
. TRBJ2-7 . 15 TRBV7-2 CASSPFDTLPYEQYF TGTGCCAGCAGCCCCTTCGACACTTTACCATACGAGCAGTACTTC
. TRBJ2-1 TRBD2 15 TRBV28 CASSFSSGGARKKFF TGTGCCAGCAGTTTTTCAAGCGGGGGGGCCAGAAAGAAGTTCTTC
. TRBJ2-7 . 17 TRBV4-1 CASSQRGVTGERYEQYF TGCGCCAGCAGCCAACGTGGGGTGACAGGCGAACGCTACGAGCAGTACTTC
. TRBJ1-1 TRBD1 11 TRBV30 CAWRDREGAFF TGTGCCTGGAGAGACAGGGAGGGAGCTTTCTTT
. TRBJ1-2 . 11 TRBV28 CASSGQYGYTF TGTGCCAGCAGTGGGCAGTATGGCTACACCTTC
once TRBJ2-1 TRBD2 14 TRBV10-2 CASKTGLASNEQFF TGCGCCAGCAAAACGGGACTAGCGTCCAATGAGCAGTTCTTC
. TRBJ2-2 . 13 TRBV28 CASSPRNTGELFF TGTGCCAGCAGTCCTAGAAACACCGGGGAGCTGTTTTTT
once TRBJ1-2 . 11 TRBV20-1 CSAIRDYGYTF TGCAGTGCTATCAGGGACTATGGCTACACCTTC
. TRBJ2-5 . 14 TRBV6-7 CASSYGTGQETQYF TGTGCCAGCAGTTACGGTACAGGGCAAGAGACCCAGTACTTC
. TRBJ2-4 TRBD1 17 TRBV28 CASSLFYPPTDRDIQYF TGTGCCAGCAGTTTATTTTATCCCCCAACCGACAGGGACATTCAGTACTTC
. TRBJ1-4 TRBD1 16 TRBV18 CASSPPDGTGREKLFF TGTGCCAGCTCACCACCGGACGGGACAGGGAGAGAAAAACTGTTTTTT
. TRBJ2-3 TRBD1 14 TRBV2 CASSRDRGADTQYF TGTGCCAGCAGCCGGGACAGGGGGGCAGATACGCAGTATTTT
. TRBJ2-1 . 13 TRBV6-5 CASSDPGSYEQFF TGTGCCAGCAGTGACCCAGGGTCCTATGAGCAGTTCTTC
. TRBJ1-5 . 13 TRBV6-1 CASSEGLGQPQHF TGTGCCAGCAGTGAAGGCTTAGGTCAGCCCCAGCATTTT
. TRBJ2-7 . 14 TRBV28 CASRKQGFSGEQYF TGTGCCAGCAGGAAACAGGGTTTTTCGGGCGAGCAGTACTTC
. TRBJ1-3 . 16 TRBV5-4 CASSFRPPISGNTIYF TGTGCCAGCAGCTTTCGCCCCCCTATCTCTGGAAACACCATATATTTT
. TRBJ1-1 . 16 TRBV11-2 CASSFSSGRMKLEAFF TGTGCCAGCAGTTTCTCGTCGGGGCGAATGAAGTTGGAAGCTTTCTTT
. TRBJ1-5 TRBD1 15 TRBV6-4 CASSDHRGNYQPQHF TGTGCCAGCAGTGATCACAGGGGGAATTATCAGCCCCAGCATTTT
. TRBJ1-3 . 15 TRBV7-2 CASSLRFEFGNTIYF TGTGCCAGCAGCCTCCGCTTCGAGTTTGGAAACACCATATATTTT
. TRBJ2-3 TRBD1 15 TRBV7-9 CASSPKTGGSDTQYF TGTGCCAGCAGCCCCAAGACAGGGGGTTCAGATACGCAGTATTTT
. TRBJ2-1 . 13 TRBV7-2 CASSPLWGNEQFF TGTGCCAGCAGCCCCTTGTGGGGCAATGAGCAGTTCTTC
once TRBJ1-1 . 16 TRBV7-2 CASSPWGGSRNTEAFF TGTGCCAGCAGCCCGTGGGGGGGTAGCCGGAACACTGAAGCTTTCTTT
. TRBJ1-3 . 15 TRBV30 CAWSFSTGYENTIYF TGTGCCTGGAGTTTTAGTACCGGGTACGAAAACACCATATATTTT
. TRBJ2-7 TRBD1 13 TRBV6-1 CASSEVDRGKPYF TGTGCCAGCAGTGAAGTGGACAGGGGGAAGCCGTACTTC
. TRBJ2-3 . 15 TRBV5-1 CASSPWGRSTDTQYF TGCGCCAGCAGCCCATGGGGACGGAGCACAGATACGCAGTATTTT
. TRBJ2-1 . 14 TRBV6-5 CASKGPTVMNEQFF TGTGCCAGCAAGGGACCAACCGTTATGAATGAGCAGTTCTTC
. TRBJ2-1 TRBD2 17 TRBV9 CASSLRTSGSSYNEQFF TGTGCCAGCAGCTTAAGGACTAGCGGGAGCTCCTACAATGAGCAGTTCTTC
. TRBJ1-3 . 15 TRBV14 CASSQAGGGRNTIYF TGTGCCAGCAGCCAAGCCGGAGGGGGAAGAAACACCATATATTTT
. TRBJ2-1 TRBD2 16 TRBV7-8 CASSLGLAGLHNEQFF TGTGCCAGCAGCTTAGGGCTAGCGGGACTCCACAATGAGCAGTTCTTC
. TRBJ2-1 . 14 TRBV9 CASSATGGDGEQFF TGTGCCAGCAGCGCGACTGGCGGGGACGGTGAGCAGTTCTTC
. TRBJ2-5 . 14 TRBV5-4 CASSLGGLRETQYF TGTGCCAGCAGCTTGGGGGGTTTAAGGGAGACCCAGTACTTC
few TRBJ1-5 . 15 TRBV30 CAWRDFIDSNQPQHF TGTGCCTGGAGGGATTTCATTGATAGCAATCAGCCCCAGCATTTT
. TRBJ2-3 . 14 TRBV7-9 CASSWGVGPDTQYF TGTGCCAGCAGCTGGGGGGTGGGTCCAGATACGCAGTATTTT
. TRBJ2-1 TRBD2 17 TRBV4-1 CASSQGPSGSHYNEQFF TGCGCCAGCAGCCAGGGCCCTAGCGGGAGTCACTACAATGAGCAGTTCTTC
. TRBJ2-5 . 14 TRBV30 CAWSPGTGSSTQYF TGTGCCTGGAGTCCCGGGACGGGGAGTAGTACCCAGTACTTC
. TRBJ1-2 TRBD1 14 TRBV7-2 CASSPGTGFYGYTF TGTGCCAGCAGTCCCGGGACAGGCTTCTATGGCTACACCTTC
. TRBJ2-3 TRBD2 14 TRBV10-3 CAISKLAVTDTQYF TGTGCCATCAGTAAACTAGCGGTCACAGATACGCAGTATTTT